A single sample is the source of the 20 T cell receptor beta chains below, sequenced in a study of blood T cell repertoires in COVID-19. The table came from immunoSEQ multiplex PCR; TCRdb's copy has only in-frame clones and leaves some out. The data contain around 120,000 clones, just over 70% of them singletons. Input material: peripheral blood. The receptors were sampled from a human donor with acute or convalescent COVID-19. The donor label of this sample is uncertain.

This clone was observed a few times. The V gene is TRBV18, the J gene TRBJ1-6; D remains ambiguous. V lost 4 bases to trimming and J lost 0 bases, with 7 bases between them. This CDR3 spans 15 amino acids. Germline CDR1 and CDR2: KGHSH and LQKENI. CDR3 residues: CASSRGSSYNSPLHF. CDR3 coding DNA: TGTGCCAGCTCACGCGGGAGCTCCTATAATTCACCCCTCCACTTT.

The chain has TRBV28 and TRBJ2-7; perhaps TRBD1 as D (6 bases). The CDR3 runs 15 residues. The germline V gene has CDR1 MDHEN and CDR2 SYDVKM. V lost 5 bases and J lost 3, with 17 bases in between. CDR3 amino acids: CASSLPGHRIYEQYF. The CDR3 DNA follows: TGTGCCAGCAGTCTTCCGGGACACCGAATCTACGAGCAGTACTTC.

This chain uses TRBV4-1 with TRBJ1-2; unclear D gene. Germline CDR1 MGHRA, CDR2 YSYEKL. Trimming took 0 bases from V and 8 from J, leaving 10 bases between them. The CDR3 runs 13 residues. The CDR3, as DNA: TGCGCCAGCAGCCAAGATTTCCCTCCCGGCTACACCTTC. It is translated as CASSQDFPPGYTF.

About this clone itself: A much more abundant neighbour one base away suggests this may be a read error. This chain uses TRBV6-6 with TRBJ1-1, with 10 nucleotides matching TRBD1. In germline, CDR1 is MNHNY, CDR2 SVGAGI (reference sequence). V trimming: 6 bases; J trimming: 0 bases; junction bases outside the gene matches: 1. The CDR3 length is 14 residues. This chain's CDR3 is CASRGQGMNTEAFF. The CDR3, as DNA: TGTGCCAGCAGGGGACAGGGGATGAACACTGAAGCTTTCTTT.

CDR3 residues: CASSVGQPNSPLHF. CDR3 coding DNA: TGTGCCAGCAGCGTCGGACAGCCTAATTCACCCCTCCACTTT. The chain couples TRBV9 to TRBJ1-6, with D possibly matching TRBD1 (6 bases). The CDR3 is 14 amino acids. From germline, CDR1 is SGDLS and CDR2 YYNGEE. The V and J ends lost 2 bases and 6 bases respectively, with 9 bases between them.

A word on this clone: The same CDR3 can be traced to other DNA sequences in this sample. The CDR3 is CASSEQGSYGYTF. The DNA of the CDR3 is TGTGCCAGCAGTGAACAGGGCAGCTATGGCTACACCTTC. V usage is TRBV2 and J usage is TRBJ1-2, with D possibly TRBD1 on 5 matching bases. V was clipped by 2 bases and J by 4 bases, with 8 bases between them. Germline CDR1 SNHLY, CDR2 FYNNEI. This CDR3 comprises 13 residues.

V gene TRBV7-2 combines with J gene TRBJ1-4; D remains ambiguous. The CDR3 covers 14 residues. Germline CDR1 SGHTA, CDR2 FQGNSA. V lost 5 bases and J lost 4, with 11 bases in between. The CDR3 nucleotides are TGTGCCAGCAGCACCGGAGGCCATAATGAAAAACTGTTTTTT. Amino acids: CASSTGGHNEKLFF.

Only a few counts were recorded for this clone. V and J are TRBV5-6 and TRBJ1-2; 9 bases match TRBD1. V lost 4 bases, J lost 5 bases, and 9 bases stayed unmatched. CDR3 length: 15 amino acids. Germline CDR1 is SGHDT and CDR2 is YYEEEE. CDR3 residues: CASSPPGQGSYGYTF. The DNA for the CDR3 is TGTGCCAGCAGCCCGCCGGGACAGGGATCGTATGGCTACACCTTC. Looking up the rest from reference TRBV5-6 and TRBJ1-2 gives the full variable domain: DAGVTQSPTHLIKTRGQQVTLRCSPKSGHDTVSWYQQALGQGPQFIFQYYEEEERQRGNFPDRFSGHQFPNYSSELNVNALLLGDSALYLCASSPPGQGSYGYTFGSGTRLTVV.

The chain employs TRBV21-1 and TRBJ2-7; TRBD1, as called in the table, went unchecked against the DNA. TRBV21-1 is a known pseudogene. There are 14 residues in the CDR3. Here the CDR3 DNA reads TGTGCCAGCAGCAAAGCCCCGGACACCTACGAGCAGTACGTC. As protein: CASSKAPDTYEQYV.

V is TRBV5-1 and J is TRBJ1-1; D gene ambiguous. This CDR3 is 14 amino acids long. CDR1 and CDR2 (germline): SGHRS, YFSETQ. Deletions cut 4 bases from V and 0 bases from J, with 10 bases between. CDR3 loop: CASSRGDLNTEAFF. CDR3 bases: TGCGCCAGCAGCCGAGGAGACCTGAACACTGAAGCTTTCTTT.

The chain has TRBV18 and TRBJ1-4; possibly TRBD1 for D (5 bases). CDR3 length: 15 amino acids. V was clipped by 5 bases and J by 4 bases, with 14 bases between them. The germline V gene has CDR1 KGHSH and CDR2 LQKENI. CDR3 protein: CASSAGLGYNEKLFF. The DNA for the CDR3 is TGTGCCAGCTCAGCAGGGCTGGGCTATAATGAAAAACTGTTTTTT.

This chain connects TRBV28 to TRBJ2-1; TRBD1 matches at 7 bases. The length of the CDR3 is 12 residues. Germline V lookup: CDR1 MDHEN, CDR2 SYDVKM. Germline trimming cut 10 bases from V and 9 bases from J; bases unmatched to any gene: 9. CDR3 DNA: TGTGCCATAACAGGGGAGAGGAGTGAGCAGTTCTTC. Protein sequence: CAITGERSEQFF.

This chain links TRBV4-2 with TRBJ2-5; D unresolved. The CDR3 length is 15 residues. V was pared by 2 bases and J by 0 bases, with 10 bases between. Looked up from germline, CDR1 is LGHNA and CDR2 is YNFKEQ. The CDR3 DNA sequence: TGTGCCAGCAGCCAAAGGTGGGCAGACCAAGAGACCCAGTACTTC. Residues: CASSQRWADQETQYF.

This clone was seen repeatedly, ten times or more. The V and J genes are TRBV7-9 and TRBJ1-1, with D possibly being TRBD1 (6 bases). Trimming shortened V by 5 bases and J by 1 base, and 17 bases separated the two germline ends. The CDR3 spans 16 residues. Germline CDR1 SEHNR, CDR2 FQNEAQ (reference sequence). The CDR3 nucleotides are TGTGCCAGCAGCATCTTACAGGGAAATGGGAACACTGAAGCTTTCTTT. This encodes CASSILQGNGNTEAFF.

This chain joins TRBV9 and TRBJ1-2; tentative D call: TRBD1 (6 bases). The CDR3 length is 16 residues. The V gene lost 6 bases and the J gene lost 5 bases, with 23 bases spanning the gap. Looked up from germline, CDR1 is SGDLS and CDR2 is YYNGEE. The CDR3, as DNA: TGTGCCAGCACCGACAGCTTGGGGGCGTCACTTTATGGCTACACCTTC. Its translation: CASTDSLGASLYGYTF.

There are many counts of this clone. The chain recombines TRBV7-9 with TRBJ2-5; 7 bases agree with TRBD2. The junction had 9 bases not matched to a gene; V was cut back by 5 bases and J by 0 bases. Germline V gene data show CDR1 as SEHNR and CDR2 as FQNEAQ (reference sequence). The CDR3 has 16 residues. The CDR3 region has the DNA TGTGCCAGCAGCCCCCCGGACGGGGGGTACCAAGAGACCCAGTACTTC. It specifies CASSPPDGGYQETQYF.

The chain carries TRBV5-1 and TRBJ2-1; the D gene is possibly TRBD2 (7 bases). Trimming left V 0 bases short and J 0 bases short, with 13 bases between. CDR1 and CDR2 from the germline V gene are SGHRS and YFSETQ. The CDR3 length is 17 residues. CDR3 protein: CASSLGGGAPSYNEQFF. CDR3 bases: TGCGCCAGCAGCTTGGGAGGGGGGGCCCCCTCCTACAATGAGCAGTTCTTC.

The CDR3 reads CASIRWGGETQYF. In DNA form, the CDR3 reads TGCGCCAGCATTAGATGGGGGGGTGAGACCCAGTACTTC. The gene calls are TRBV10-1 and TRBJ2-5; the match to TRBD2 covers 7 bases. CDR1 and CDR2 from the germline V gene are WNHNN and SYGVQD (reference sequence). This CDR3 comprises 13 residues. After removal of 7 bases from V and 5 bases from J, the junction contained 7 bases not matched to a gene.

The V gene is TRBV18, the J gene TRBJ1-6; D may be TRBD1 (5 bases). Germline V CDR1 and CDR2: KGHSH, LQKENI. CDR3 length: 14 residues. Trimming took 4 bases from V and 7 from J, leaving 11 bases between them. DNA for the CDR3: TGTGCCAGCTCACGTTTCGGGGGGAATTCACCCCTCCACTTT. As protein: CASSRFGGNSPLHF.

J is TRBJ2-6 and V is TRBV21-1; TRBD2, the D gene given by the table, was not confirmed from the DNA. TRBV21-1 is a recognized pseudogene. The CDR3 runs 19 residues. The chain's CDR3 is CASSKKRVPYDSGANVLTF. The CDR3 bases are TGTGCCAGCAGCAAAAAACGAGTCCCTTACGATTCTGGGGCCAACGTCCTGACTTTC.